The 3 T cell receptor beta chains below were found in one sample sequenced in a study of blood T cells in healthy people across ages. Alongside a J-beta primer mix, a sample-barcoded 5' primer served in a second PCR lasting 7 to 11 cycles. Each CDR3 protein is one row after TCRdb ran MiXCR on the 5' RACE reads. The sample holds 550,000 to 800,000 distinct CDR3 sequences, 20% to 25% seen once. What was sequenced was blood. The receptors were sampled from a man aged 65 to 85 in good health.

CDR3 loop: CASCITAGLAYTGELFF. The DNA of the CDR3 is TGTGCCAGCTGTATTACCGCGGGACTAGCTTACACCGGGGAGCTGTTTTTT. This chain uses TRBV6-2 or TRBV6-3 with TRBJ2-2, with TRBD2 matching over 9 bases. This CDR3 region has 17 residues. V dropped 8 bases and J dropped 3; count of bases not matched to a gene: 13. Per the germline V gene, CDR1 is MNHEY and CDR2 is SVGEGT.

This clonotype was observed a handful of times. The V and J genes are TRBV7-9 and TRBJ1-1; tentative D call: TRBD1 (5 bases). Germline-derived CDR1 and CDR2 are SEHNR and FQNEAQ (reference sequence). The CDR3 length is 12 residues. The V and J ends lost 5 bases and 8 bases respectively, with 12 bases between them. The CDR3 here is CASSPTGGEAFF. CDR3 bases: TGTGCCAGCAGCCCTACCGGGGGAGAAGCTTTCTTT.

V usage is TRBV27 and J usage is TRBJ2-2, with 12 nucleotides matching TRBD2. CDR3 length: 14 residues. Germline assignment: CDR1 MNHEY and CDR2 SMNVEV (reference sequence). J gave up 8 bases and V 8 bases, and 6 bases lay outside the gene matches. The CDR3 is CASRLAGGPGELFF. CDR3 nucleotide sequence: TGTGCCAGCCGCCTAGCGGGAGGGCCAGGGGAGCTGTTTTTT.